This TCR beta chain appears in the sequencing data of a study of technical replicates of blood from a few donors. Assay used: immunoSEQ multiplex PCR; TCRdb lists only in-frame clones, some missing. The table records tens of thousands of clones, 75% to 95% of them present only once. Germline-derived CDR1 and CDR2 are SQVTM and ANQGSEA. V was trimmed by 3 bases and J by 9 bases, leaving 10 bases between them. The CDR3 contains 11 residues. Source material: T cells isolated from PBMCs. This chain links TRBV29-1 with TRBJ2-3; a possible D gene is TRBD2 (5 bases). The TCR was taken from a human donor in good health. Some clones in this sample may be carry-over from other donors' samples. The CDR3 here is CSVEWERTQYF. As DNA, the CDR3 is TGCAGCGTTGAGTGGGAGAGAACGCAGTATTTT.